A selection of T cell receptor beta chains follows, all from one sample in a study of OX40 agonist ivuxolimab in advanced cancers. The assay was immunoSEQ multiplex PCR, and TCRdb's table has in-frame clones only and misses some. Altogether 65,000 to 80,000 clones are present, 82% being singletons, with the ten largest covering less than 7.5%. The specimen was CD4+ or CD8+ T cells sorted from blood, collected in a trial of the OX40 agonist ivuxolimab. These receptors were obtained from an adult with an advanced solid tumor such as melanoma, head and neck, liver or kidney cancer. CDR3s include the opening cysteine and the closing phenylalanine or tryptophan. The D gene is left open where the match is weak. Some rows have no size entry. The others give once, few or many, or a class for an expanded clone.

j_call clone_size v_call d_call cdr3_aa cdr3_nt
TRBJ1-1 - TRBV5-4 - CASSLEGLGYTEAFF TGTGCCAGCAGCTTGGAGGGACTCGGCTATACTGAAGCTTTCTTT
TRBJ2-7 few TRBV7-6 - CASSRTGSLGF TGTGCCAGCAGCCGCACAGGGTCTCTCGGCTTC
TRBJ2-2 - TRBV7-2 - CASSLSGELFF TGTGCCAGCAGCTTATCCGGGGAGCTGTTTTTT
TRBJ2-2 - TRBV7-9 - CASSLVGSRELFF TGTGCCAGCAGCTTAGTAGGGTCCAGGGAGCTGTTTTTT
TRBJ2-7 once TRBV5-1 TRBD1 CASSLDGTGAYEQYF TGCGCCAGCAGCTTGGACGGGACAGGGGCCTACGAGCAGTACTTC
TRBJ1-1 - TRBV2 TRBD1 CASSEAQGAEAFF TGTGCCAGCAGTGAAGCCCAGGGGGCTGAAGCTTTCTTT
TRBJ2-2 - TRBV7-2 - CASSKWSGGDTGELFF TGTGCCAGCAGCAAATGGTCAGGGGGGGACACCGGGGAGCTGTTTTTT
TRBJ1-6 - TRBV5-1 - CASSLEGGRGYYNSPLHF TGCGCCAGCAGCTTGGAAGGGGGGAGGGGCTACTATAATTCACCCCTCCACTTT
TRBJ2-1 - TRBV18 TRBD2 CASSPRGAGGSYNEQFF TGTGCCAGCTCACCCCGGGGAGCGGGAGGCTCCTACAATGAGCAGTTCTTC
TRBJ2-3 - TRBV5-1 - CASSEGRYTDTQYF TGCGCCAGCAGCGAAGGCCGGTACACAGATACGCAGTATTTT
TRBJ2-5 medium-sized TRBV6-4 - CASSALGGAGETQYF TGTGCCAGCAGTGCCCTGGGGGGGGCAGGAGAGACCCAGTACTTC
TRBJ2-1 - TRBV28 - CASSPGYNEQFF TGTGCCAGCAGCCCAGGGTACAATGAGCAGTTCTTC
TRBJ1-1 - TRBV11-2 - CASSLGPVNTEAFF TGTGCCAGCAGCTTAGGACCAGTGAACACTGAAGCTTTCTTT
TRBJ2-1 - TRBV5-6 TRBD2 CASSLGLAGAYNEQFF TGTGCCAGCAGCTTGGGGCTAGCGGGGGCCTACAATGAGCAGTTCTTC
TRBJ2-5 - TRBV7-8 - CASSQGGIGTQYF TGTGCCAGCAGTCAGGGGGGTATCGGGACCCAGTACTTC
TRBJ2-1 - TRBV29-1 TRBD1 CSVGGTGGSYNEQFF TGCAGCGTTGGGGGGACAGGGGGCTCCTACAATGAGCAGTTCTTC
TRBJ2-2 - TRBV28 TRBD1 CASITTGWTGELFF TGTGCCAGCATTACGACAGGGTGGACCGGGGAGCTGTTTTTT
TRBJ2-3 - TRBV2 TRBD1 CASNRQGAEDTQYF TGTGCCAGCAACCGGCAGGGGGCTGAAGATACGCAGTATTTT
TRBJ2-1 - TRBV29-1 - CSVETWGQYNEQFF TGCAGCGTTGAAACCTGGGGGCAGTACAATGAGCAGTTCTTC
TRBJ2-3 - TRBV5-4 TRBD2 CASSSSSAGVTDTQYF TGTGCCAGCAGCTCCTCATCAGCGGGGGTCACAGATACGCAGTATTTT
TRBJ2-3 - TRBV19 TRBD2 CASSIQGTSGGRSDTQYF TGTGCCAGTAGTATCCAAGGGACTAGCGGGGGGCGCTCAGATACGCAGTATTTT
TRBJ2-4 - TRBV28 TRBD1 CASTLTGTLPIQYF TGTGCCAGCACCCTGACAGGGACCCTCCCCATTCAGTACTTC
TRBJ2-3 once TRBV29-1 TRBD2 CSVGTSGGPTDTQYF TGCAGCGTTGGGACTAGCGGGGGACCCACAGATACGCAGTATTTT
TRBJ1-1 - TRBV19 - CASSIAGGGGKLRTAFF TGTGCCAGTAGTATAGCTGGCGGGGGCGGTAAACTTAGAACGGCTTTCTTT
TRBJ2-2 - TRBV7-2 - CASSSPGARGGTGELFF TGTGCCAGCAGCTCTCCTGGGGCCAGGGGAGGCACCGGGGAGCTGTTTTTT
TRBJ2-7 - TRBV10-3 TRBD2 CAISGGGDYEQYF TGTGCCATCAGTGGGGGAGGGGACTACGAGCAGTACTTC
TRBJ1-4 once TRBV7-8 - CASSSRGTRNEKLFF TGTGCCAGCAGCTCCCGGGGGACAAGAAATGAAAAACTGTTTTTT
TRBJ1-2 - TRBV29-1 - CSVGAGAPAGYTF TGCAGCGTTGGAGCGGGGGCTCCAGCTGGCTACACCTTC
TRBJ2-1 - TRBV10-2 TRBD2 CAGRLAGAHEQFF TGCGCCGGGAGACTAGCGGGAGCCCATGAGCAGTTCTTC
TRBJ1-1 - TRBV9 TRBD1 CASSVAPTGVVTEAFF TGTGCCAGCAGCGTAGCTCCGACAGGGGTGGTTACTGAAGCTTTCTTT
TRBJ1-1 - TRBV2 TRBD1 CASSLQGANTEAFF TGTGCCAGCAGTTTACAGGGGGCGAACACTGAAGCTTTCTTT
TRBJ1-2 once TRBV4-1 - CASSQVFNLGNGYTF TGCGCCAGCAGCCAAGTGTTTAATTTAGGCAACGGCTACACCTTC
TRBJ2-5 - TRBV5-4 - CASTDSSGDQETQYF TGTGCCAGCACCGACTCGTCGGGGGACCAAGAGACCCAGTACTTC
TRBJ2-3 few TRBV15 TRBD1 CATTQGGADTQYF TGTGCCACCACACAGGGGGGTGCAGATACGCAGTATTTT
TRBJ1-1 - TRBV5-1 - CASSLEGGNTEAFF TGCGCCAGCAGCTTGGAGGGTGGGAACACTGAAGCTTTCTTT
TRBJ2-4 - TRBV5-5 - CASSLVTRGDIQYF TGTGCCAGCAGCTTGGTTACCAGGGGTGACATTCAGTACTTC
TRBJ1-1 - TRBV6-5 - CASSYGRMNTEAFF TGTGCCAGCAGTTACGGCAGGATGAACACTGAAGCTTTCTTT
TRBJ1-5 few TRBV10-3 - CAISEPNQPQHF TGTGCCATCAGTGAGCCGAATCAGCCCCAGCATTTT
TRBJ2-3 - TRBV9 TRBD2 CASSAGLAGGGDTQYF TGTGCCAGCAGCGCCGGACTAGCGGGAGGAGGCGATACGCAGTATTTT
TRBJ2-5 few TRBV11-2 - CASTPSPYRPPDF TGTGCCAGCACCCCTAGCCCTTACAGGCCCCCGGACTTC
TRBJ2-7 - TRBV5-1 - CASRAGFREQYF TGCGCCAGCAGAGCAGGTTTTCGAGAGCAGTACTTC
TRBJ1-2 - TRBV28 - CASSLPSGDTFGYGYTF TGTGCCAGCAGTTTACCCTCAGGAGATACGTTCGGCTATGGCTACACCTTC
TRBJ2-3 - TRBV7-2 - CASSARGGGGSTDTQYF TGTGCCAGCAGCGCCCGAGGGGGCGGGGGGAGCACAGATACGCAGTATTTT
TRBJ1-1 - TRBV28 - CASRVGPAFF TGTGCCAGCAGAGTCGGTCCCGCTTTCTTT
TRBJ1-2 - TRBV4-1 - CASSHARDTRHGYTF TGCGCCAGCAGCCATGCCCGGGACACGCGGCATGGCTACACCTTC
TRBJ2-5 few TRBV2 TRBD2 CASSGGTNGKTQYF TGTGCCAGCAGTGGCGGGACTAACGGGAAGACCCAGTACTTC
TRBJ2-7 - TRBV4-3 TRBD1 CASSHGTGGSHEQYF TGCGCCAGCAGCCACGGGACAGGGGGCTCCCACGAGCAGTACTTC
TRBJ1-1 few TRBV27 - CASSLGLARSLNTEAFF TGTGCCAGCAGTTTAGGTCTGGCCCGCAGCTTAAACACTGAAGCTTTCTTT
TRBJ2-7 - TRBV10-3 - CAISLDASYEQYF TGTGCCATCAGTCTGGACGCCTCCTACGAGCAGTACTTC
TRBJ2-5 - TRBV18 TRBD1 CASSPRTGSQETQYF TGTGCCAGCTCACCTCGGACAGGGAGCCAAGAGACCCAGTACTTC
TRBJ2-7 - TRBV5-6 TRBD1 CASSQTLRTGVEQYF TGTGCCAGCAGCCAAACATTAAGGACAGGCGTCGAGCAGTACTTC
TRBJ2-1 - TRBV6-6 TRBD2 CASSYEAGGYNEQFF TGTGCCAGCAGTTACGAAGCGGGAGGGTACAATGAGCAGTTCTTC
TRBJ2-5 once TRBV6-5 TRBD2 CASTGLAGKETQYF TGTGCCAGCACCGGACTAGCGGGAAAAGAGACCCAGTACTTC